The next 20 T cell receptor beta chains were all read from a single sample in a study of T cell changes during pregnancy in multiple sclerosis. Here immunoSEQ multiplex PCR was the method, and the copy in TCRdb shows in-frame clones only, minus some. This sample has tens of thousands of clones; about 91% occur once, and the top ten carry around 8.2%. The sequences come from CD8+ T cells from peripheral blood mononuclear cells, collected before pregnancy. Source of these receptors: a female donor with multiple sclerosis, enrolled in a pregnancy study.

V gene TRBV19 combines with J gene TRBJ1-1, with D perhaps TRBD1 (6 bases). The CDR3 loop spans 15 amino acids. Trimming shortened V by 5 bases and J by 4 bases, and 17 bases separated the two germline ends. Germline V gene data show CDR1 as LNHDA and CDR2 as SQIVND (reference sequence). The DNA of the CDR3 is TGTGCCAGTAGTCTCCCAGGGGTAACCTTCACTGAAGCTTTCTTT. It yields the protein CASSLPGVTFTEAFF.

The chain's CDR3 is CAISETREGATNEKLFF. CDR3 bases: TGTGCCATCAGTGAAACCAGGGAGGGGGCAACTAATGAAAAACTGTTTTTT. The gene calls are TRBV10-3 and TRBJ1-4; D is possibly TRBD1 (6 bases). This CDR3 spans 17 amino acids. Germline assignment: CDR1 ENHRY and CDR2 SYGVKD. Trimming removed 3 bases from V and 0 bases from J, with 14 bases in between.

The rearrangement uses TRBV5-6 and TRBJ1-2; TRBD1 agrees at 8 bases. The CDR3 contains 15 residues. V shed 2 bases, J shed 4 bases, and the junction held 7 bases outside the gene matches. The V gene's germline CDR1 is SGHDT and CDR2 YYEEEE. The CDR3 bases are TGTGCCAGCAGCTTTGGACAGGGACCCATCTATGGCTACACCTTC. Its protein is CASSFGQGPIYGYTF. Looking up the rest from reference TRBV5-6 and TRBJ1-2 gives the full variable domain: DAGVTQSPTHLIKTRGQQVTLRCSPKSGHDTVSWYQQALGQGPQFIFQYYEEEERQRGNFPDRFSGHQFPNYSSELNVNALLLGDSALYLCASSFGQGPIYGYTFGSGTRLTVV.

V usage is TRBV13 and J usage is TRBJ1-4, with D possibly TRBD1 on 5 matching bases. V shed 2 bases and J shed 0 bases, with 7 bases lying between them. This CDR3 has 15 amino acids. The germline gives CDR1 PRHDT, CDR2 FYEKMQ (reference sequence). The CDR3 loop is CASSLSGATNEKLFF. The DNA for the CDR3 is TGTGCCAGCAGCTTATCGGGGGCAACTAATGAAAAACTGTTTTTT. Supplemented by reference TRBV13 and TRBJ1-4, the full variable domain reads AAGVIQSPRHLIKEKRETATLKCYPIPRHDTVYWYQQGPGQDPQFLISFYEKMQSDKGSIPDRFSAQQFSDYHSELNMSSLELGDSALYFCASSLSGATNEKLFFGSGTQLSVL.

This clone is a singleton in its sample. V usage is TRBV15 and J usage is TRBJ2-7, with D perhaps matching TRBD2 (6 bases). V was clipped by 0 bases and J by 6 bases, with 15 bases between them. The CDR3 is 15 residues long. Germline CDR1 and CDR2: LNHNV and YYDKDF (reference sequence). CDR3 DNA: TGTGCCACCAGCAGAGATATTCCTGAAGCGGGCGAGCAGTACTTC. Translated, it gives CATSRDIPEAGEQYF. The complete variable domain, with remaining parts taken from reference TRBV15 and TRBJ2-7, reads DAMVIQNPRYQVTQFGKPVTLSCSQTLNHNVMYWYQQKSSQAPKLLFHYYDKDFNNEADTPDNFQSRRPNTSFCFLDIRSPGLGDTAMYLCATSRDIPEAGEQYFGPGTRLTVT.

V gene TRBV5-1 combines with J gene TRBJ2-5; TRBD1 might be the D (6 bases). CDR1 is SGHRS and CDR2 is YFSETQ in the germline V gene. The CDR3 length is 14 residues. The V end was cut by 3 bases, the J end by 2 bases, with 11 bases between. CDR3 DNA sequence: TGCGCCAGCAGCTCGGGGACAATGCAAGAGACCCAGTACTTC. Protein product: CASSSGTMQETQYF.

V and J are TRBV28 and TRBJ1-1; unclear D gene. CDR3 length: 12 residues. The germline V gene has CDR1 MDHEN and CDR2 SYDVKM. Trimming removed 8 bases at V and 4 bases at J, with 11 bases between. CDR3 coding DNA: TGTGCCAGCGTCTTACGGAGCACTGAAGCTTTCTTT. Translating gives CASVLRSTEAFF.

The chain recombines TRBV4-2 with TRBJ2-7, with 7 bases lining up with TRBD2. The V segment lost 1 base and the J segment 2 bases; nucleotides outside the gene matches: 14. The CDR3 loop spans 18 amino acids. The V gene's germline CDR1 is LGHNA and CDR2 YNFKEQ. The CDR3 DNA reads TGTGCCAGCAGCCAAGTCTTTCAATCGGGACTACCTACCTACGAGCAGTACTTC. Translation: CASSQVFQSGLPTYEQYF.

The V gene is TRBV7-2, the J gene TRBJ1-5, with D possibly matching TRBD1 (5 bases). V lost 6 bases and J lost 4, with 16 bases in between. Per the germline V gene, CDR1 is SGHTA and CDR2 is FQGNSA. The CDR3 covers 15 residues. The CDR3 region is CASSRSGLGNQPQHF. For the CDR3, the DNA is TGTGCCAGCAGTCGGTCAGGGTTGGGTAATCAGCCCCAGCATTTT.

The gene calls are TRBV28 and TRBJ1-5; D possibly corresponds to TRBD1 (5 bases). This CDR3 has 12 amino acids. Germline V gives CDR1 MDHEN, CDR2 SYDVKM. With 3 bases removed from V and 7 bases from J, the gap between germline ends came to 7 bases. As DNA, the CDR3 is TGTGCCAGCAGTTTGACAGAACAGCCCCAGCATTTT. Encoded protein: CASSLTEQPQHF.

This chain connects TRBV25-1 to TRBJ2-1; TRBD1 matches at 10 bases. The junction had 3 bases not matched to a gene; V was cut back by 4 bases and J by 6 bases. CDR1 and CDR2 from the germline V gene are MGHDK and SYGVNS. There are 14 residues in the CDR3. The CDR3 DNA sequence: TGTGCCAGCAGTGTCGGACAGGGGGTCAATGAGCAGTTCTTC. It is translated as CASSVGQGVNEQFF.

V is TRBV10-3 and J is TRBJ2-7; D ambiguous. V was shortened by 0 bases and J by 3 bases, with 15 bases between the two germline ends. This CDR3 has 16 amino acids. Germline V CDR1 and CDR2: ENHRY, SYGVKD. CDR3 protein: CAISESSITADYEQYF. CDR3 nucleotide sequence: TGTGCCATCAGTGAGTCGAGTATCACCGCGGACTACGAGCAGTACTTC.

The chain joins TRBV6-4 to TRBJ2-3, with no clear D. V shed 3 bases and J shed 2 bases, with 9 bases lying between them. Germline V gene lookup returns CDR1 MRHNA and CDR2 SNTAGT. There are 14 residues in the CDR3. CDR3 loop: CASSERLDTDTQYF. The CDR3 DNA is TGTGCCAGCAGTGAAAGGCTAGACACAGATACGCAGTATTTT.

This sequence joins TRBV5-6 and TRBJ2-7; D is perhaps TRBD1 (5 bases). The germline V and J ends were trimmed by 2 bases and 3 bases, with 12 bases remaining between them. The CDR3 extends over 14 amino acids. Germline CDR1 SGHDT, CDR2 YYEEEE. DNA of the CDR3: TGTGCCAGCAGCTTACCCTCAGGGAACTACGAGCAGTACTTC. This translates into CASSLPSGNYEQYF.

The chain joins TRBV7-9 to TRBJ2-5; TRBD2 matches 7 bases. The CDR3 totals 14 residues. Germline V gene data show CDR1 as SEHNR and CDR2 as FQNEAQ (reference sequence). The junction had 4 bases not matched to a gene; V was cut back by 5 bases and J by 1 base. The CDR3 DNA sequence: TGTGCCAGCAGCCAACTAGCGCCCCAAGAGACCCAGTACTTC. This sequence encodes CASSQLAPQETQYF.

The chain links TRBV11-3 to TRBJ2-7, with D possibly being TRBD1 (6 bases). The CDR3 runs to 14 residues. The germline V and J ends were trimmed by 1 base and 7 bases, with 14 bases remaining between them. Germline CDR1 SGHNT, CDR2 YENEEA. In DNA form, the CDR3 reads TGTGCCAGCAGCTTAGGGGGGCTCGAGGTGGAGCAGTACTTC. Translated: CASSLGGLEVEQYF.

This chain joins TRBV4-1 and TRBJ2-5; 12 nucleotides match TRBD2. V shed 3 bases, J shed 1 base, and the junction held 3 bases outside the gene matches. CDR3 length: 16 amino acids. Germline V gene sequence: CDR1 MGHRA, CDR2 YSYEKL. CDR3: CASSQGTSGFQETQYF. In DNA form, the CDR3 reads TGCGCCAGCAGCCAGGGGACTAGCGGGTTCCAAGAGACCCAGTACTTC.

V and J are TRBV19 and TRBJ2-7; D not certain. Germline V gene data show CDR1 as LNHDA and CDR2 as SQIVND (reference sequence). V was clipped by 3 bases and J by 2 bases, with 8 bases between them. This CDR3 is 13 amino acids long. In DNA form, the CDR3 reads TGTGCCAGTAGTATGGCGGCACCCTACGAGCAGTACTTC. The encoded protein is CASSMAAPYEQYF.

With respect to this clone: The same CDR3 also results from other DNA sequences found in this sample. CDR3 nucleotides: TGTGCCAGCAGCTTGATAGCGGGAGGACGCAATGAGCAGTTCTTC. This codes for CASSLIAGGRNEQFF. The chain couples TRBV7-3 to TRBJ2-1, with 10 bases identical to TRBD2. The CDR3 is made up of 15 amino acids. The V gene end was trimmed by 3 bases and the J gene end by 6 bases; junction bases not matched to a gene: 5. Germline CDR1 SGHTA, CDR2 FQGTGA. Full variable domain (missing parts from reference TRBV7-3 and TRBJ2-1): GAGVSQTPSNKVTEKGKYVELRCDPISGHTALYWYRQSLGQGPEFLIYFQGTGAADDSGLPNDRFFAVRPEGSVSTLKIQRTERGDSAVYLCASSLIAGGRNEQFFGPGTRLTVL.

This chain links TRBV28 with TRBJ1-5; a weak D match, TRBD1 (6 bases). V was trimmed by 7 bases and J by 4 bases, leaving 14 bases between them. The CDR3 spans 14 residues. Germline CDR1 and CDR2: MDHEN and SYDVKM. The CDR3, as DNA: TGTGCCAGCATCGGCGACAGGACTAATCAGCCCCAGCATTTT. It codes for CASIGDRTNQPQHF.